This TCR beta chain originates from a study of CD8 T cells in Susac syndrome (dated by TCRdb to about 2019). In terms of the full investigation: The study used repertoire sequencing to test whether antigen drove CD8+ T cell activation and differentiation in Susac syndrome. Clonality of the CD8+ T cell repertoire was compared between roughly twelve healthy donors, approximately 14 Susac syndrome patients and 15 or so multiple sclerosis patients. Paper-wide results and their limitations: The number of individuals in the TCR sequencing and HLA analysis was recognized as being relatively small.

Peripheral blood CD8+ and CD4+ T cells from healthy donors, Susac syndrome patients and multiple sclerosis patients were profiled using high-throughput TCR beta sequencing. The multiple sclerosis controls were treatment-naive patients whose relapsing-remitting disease, either stable or active, fulfilled the revised McDonald criteria. Bulk CD8+ and CD4+ T cells were purified by magnetic negative isolation, while CD8+ TEMRA cells were enriched using FACS. Blood was collected in EDTA tubes and processed within 24 hours, with PBMCs isolated through density gradient centrifugation. PBMCs intended for TCR sequencing were frozen in liquid nitrogen and were later thawed in a 37 degrees C water bath. Purity of sorted or isolated CD4+, CD8+ and CD8+ TEMRA cells was at least 90%. The CDR3 sequence holds 16 residues, the cysteine and phenylalanine included. Just CDR3 DNA is preserved here, 48 bases in frame from base 1. In the germline V gene, CDR1 corresponds to MDHEN and CDR2 to SYDVKM.

A word on this clonotype: The antigen it recognizes is unknown. At one of its ends the junction is not consistent with the germline gene, which may arise from a read error.

RNA was extracted using the RNeasy kit, and about 0.5 to 1 microgram was reverse transcribed with random hexamers. The immunoSEQ multiplex PCR assay, which covers 54 Vbeta and 13 Jbeta segments, was used to amplify TCR beta CDR3 regions. Bias from PCR amplification was corrected by using a synthetic template baseline for primer optimization and for computational correction. The published analysis was carried out like this. Only productive sequences were kept, with reads annotated to V, D and J genes according to IMGT and analyzed in immunoSEQ Analyzer. Clonality was calculated as one minus the Shannon entropy normalized by log2 of the number of productive unique sequences. For each patient and control, public and private clones were evaluated among the 100 most prevalent clones. A clone was defined as Susac-specific if it was absent from the healthy and MS cohorts, from 950 to 1,300 published viral clones and from other ImmuneACCESS disease sequences. Through fastp at Q25 and MiXCR, TCRdb rebuilt clones from the public reads, retaining in-frame beta chains. Rows matching on CDR3 protein sequence are summarized as one entry with the most common DNA and genes. It is TCRdb's table, rather than the study itself, that gives the V and J calls and clone size. In all, the sample holds 350,000 to 550,000 distinct CDR3 sequences, and 85% of those were seen once. Jointly, the top ten make up about 0.1% of the sample.

The clonotype comes from a human donor with multiple sclerosis. Material for sequencing was CD8+ T cells from PBMCs. The chain joins TRBV28 to TRBJ2-2; D gene: possibly TRBD1, on 6 matching bases. The CDR3 has the sequence CASSLMAGDATGELLF. The nucleotides are TGTGCCAGCAGTTTAATGGCAGGGGACGCCACCGGGGAGCTGCTTTTT.